These 29 T cell receptor beta chains were all obtained from the same sample, sequenced in a study of STAT5B mutations in CD4+ large granular lymphocyte leukemia. Sequencing used immunoSEQ multiplex PCR; TCRdb keeps in-frame clones, though not all of them. Counted here are roughly 36,000 clones, less than 70% occurring once; the ten biggest clones make up 2.5% to 3%. Specimen: CD4+ T cells from blood buffy coats. Receptors were obtained from a human donor in good health.

This clone was observed a handful of times. The chain has TRBV19 and TRBJ1-1; 7 nucleotides align to TRBD1. The CDR3 covers 16 residues. From germline, CDR1 is LNHDA and CDR2 SQIVND (reference sequence). The V gene end was trimmed by 5 bases and the J gene end by 0 bases; junction bases not matched to a gene: 9. The CDR3 DNA follows: TGTGCCAGTAGTTCCCGACAGGGACGAATGAACACTGAAGCTTTCTTT. Encoded protein: CASSSRQGRMNTEAFF.

The V call is TRBV25-1, the J call TRBJ1-2; possible D gene TRBD1, 5 bases. Per germline, CDR1 MGHDK and CDR2 SYGVNS. This CDR3 has 14 residues. The V and J ends lost 1 base and 10 bases respectively, with 16 bases between them. CDR3 sequence reads: CASSEFKGYPDYTF. In DNA form, the CDR3 reads TGTGCCAGCAGTGAATTTAAGGGGTACCCCGACTACACCTTC.

This chain links TRBV19 with TRBJ1-3; D not certain. Trimming took off 5 bases at V and 4 bases at J, with 18 bases between the two ends. The CDR3 length is 16 residues. Germline V gene sequence: CDR1 LNHDA, CDR2 SQIVND (reference sequence). The CDR3 region is CASSYSPGSSGNTIYF. The CDR3 region has the DNA TGTGCCAGTAGTTACTCCCCGGGGTCCTCCGGAAACACCATATATTTT. Full variable domain (outside the CDR3, taken from reference TRBV19 and TRBJ1-3): DGGITQSPKYLFRKEGQNVTLSCEQNLNHDAMYWYRQDPGQGLRLIYYSQIVNDFQKGDIAEGYSVSREKKESFPLTVTSAQKNPTAFYLCASSYSPGSSGNTIYFGEGSWLTVV.

The chain joins TRBV11-1 to TRBJ2-2; 15 bases line up with TRBD2. The junction had 6 bases not matched to a gene; V was cut back by 5 bases and J by 2 bases. Germline CDR1 and CDR2: SGHAT and FQDESV (reference sequence). The CDR3 sequence is 18 residues long. CDR3 in DNA: TGTGCCAGCAGCCACGGACTAGCGGGGGGGCCCAACACCGGGGAGCTGTTTTTT. Translating gives CASSHGLAGGPNTGELFF.

The genes are TRBV5-1 and TRBJ2-7; D uncertain. The V gene's germline CDR1 is SGHRS and CDR2 YFSETQ. CDR3 length: 15 amino acids. V was shortened by 0 bases and J by 2 bases, with 12 bases between the two germline ends. Here the CDR3 DNA reads TGCGCCAGCAGCTTGGAGGGCTCTGAGGCCTACGAGCAGTACTTC. Amino acid sequence: CASSLEGSEAYEQYF.

The chain joins TRBV5-1 to TRBJ2-6; D unresolved. Trimming stripped 0 bases from V and 1 base from J, with 2 bases between. CDR1 SGHRS and CDR2 YFSETQ come from the germline V gene. This CDR3 is built from 14 residues. The CDR3 DNA follows: TGCGCCAGCAGCTTGGCGTCTGGGGCCAACGTCCTGACTTTC. Protein: CASSLASGANVLTF.

V and J are TRBV5-4 and TRBJ2-3; D is unclear. The V and J ends lost 4 bases and 0 bases respectively, with 9 bases between them. This CDR3 region has 14 residues. CDR1 is SGHNT, CDR2 YYREEE, per germline (reference sequence). The CDR3 region is CASSPRTSTDTQYF. The CDR3 DNA sequence: TGTGCCAGCAGCCCAAGGACCAGCACAGATACGCAGTATTTT.

The chain links TRBV18 to TRBJ1-6, with TRBD1 matching over 9 bases. This CDR3 is built from 15 residues. Germline CDR1 and CDR2: KGHSH and LQKENI. With 4 bases clipped from V and 8 bases from J, the junction kept 6 bases outside the gene matches. DNA of the CDR3: TGTGCCAGCTCACGGTCGGGACAGGGAGATTCACCCCTCCACTTT. This sequence encodes CASSRSGQGDSPLHF.

This chain connects TRBV7-2 to TRBJ1-2; no definite D call. In germline, CDR1 is SGHTA, CDR2 FQGNSA. V lost 1 base and J 4 bases, leaving 16 bases between the germline ends. The CDR3 consists of 16 residues. The chain's CDR3 is CASSLGVAGTSYGYTF. The CDR3 region has the DNA TGTGCCAGCAGCTTAGGGGTTGCGGGTACGTCCTATGGCTACACCTTC.

The chain uses TRBV2 and TRBJ1-6; 8 positions match TRBD1. Trimming took 1 base from V and 6 from J; bases not matched to a gene: 2. Germline V lookup: CDR1 SNHLY, CDR2 FYNNEI. CDR3 length: 15 residues. The CDR3 nucleotides read TGTGCCAGCAGTGAAGGGACAGGGAGTAATTCACCCCTCCACTTT. Residues: CASSEGTGSNSPLHF.

The gene calls are TRBV9 and TRBJ1-1; a possible D gene is TRBD1 (6 bases). There are 14 residues in the CDR3. Trimming took 3 bases from V and 3 from J, leaving 12 bases between them. CDR1 and CDR2 from the germline V gene are SGDLS and YYNGEE. The CDR3 DNA is TGTGCCAGCAGCGAGGACAGCTTCGACACTGAAGCTTTCTTT. It specifies CASSEDSFDTEAFF.

This rearrangement joins TRBV18 to TRBJ1-5; D call uncertain. V was shortened by 5 bases and J by 0 bases, with 5 bases between the two germline ends. Germline V CDR1 and CDR2: KGHSH, LQKENI. This CDR3 has 13 amino acids. CDR3 sequence (DNA): TGTGCCAGCTCAGTATATAGCAATCAGCCCCAGCATTTT. The encoded protein is CASSVYSNQPQHF.

The V gene is TRBV7-2, the J gene TRBJ2-1; 13 bases fit TRBD2. Unmatched junction bases numbered 8, after V lost 5 bases and J lost 7 bases. CDR1 and CDR2 (germline): SGHTA, FQGNSA. The CDR3 has 16 residues. The CDR3 region is CASSRSLLAGGNEQFF. In nucleotides, the CDR3 is TGTGCCAGCAGCCGGAGCCTACTAGCGGGGGGGAATGAGCAGTTCTTC.

There are a few counts of this clone. This chain uses TRBV9 with TRBJ1-3; D is ambiguous. The V end lost 0 bases, the J end lost 0 bases, and 7 bases lay between the germline ends. The CDR3 loop spans 15 amino acids. Germline assignment: CDR1 SGDLS and CDR2 YYNGEE. CDR3 residues: CASSVDQSSGNTIYF. The DNA for the CDR3 is TGTGCCAGCAGCGTAGATCAGAGCTCTGGAAACACCATATATTTT. The variable domain in full, with the rest retrieved from reference TRBV9 and TRBJ1-3, is DSGVTQTPKHLITATGQRVTLRCSPRSGDLSVYWYQQSLDQGLQFLIQYYNGEERAKGNILERFSAQQFPDLHSELNLSSLELGDSALYFCASSVDQSSGNTIYFGEGSWLTVV.

The chain's CDR3 is CASSLRTDRGVHEQYF. In nucleotides, the CDR3 is TGTGCCAGCAGTTTAAGGACAGACCGAGGGGTCCACGAGCAGTACTTC. The chain has TRBV27 and TRBJ2-7; the D gene is possibly TRBD1 (6 bases). Germline CDR1 is MNHEY and CDR2 is SMNVEV (reference sequence). Trimming removed 2 bases from V and 5 bases from J, with 19 bases in between. The CDR3 loop spans 16 amino acids.

This chain connects TRBV7-2 to TRBJ2-7; 7 nucleotides agree with TRBD1. From germline, CDR1 is SGHTA and CDR2 FQGNSA. The CDR3 runs 14 residues. The junction had 8 bases not matched to a gene; V was cut back by 5 bases and J by 4 bases. The DNA of the CDR3 is TGTGCCAGCAGCACGCGGACAGGAGAATACGAGCAGTACTTC. This gives the protein CASSTRTGEYEQYF.

A few counts support this clone. The chain links TRBV2 to TRBJ1-5; D is unclear. This CDR3 comprises 12 residues. The germline gives CDR1 SNHLY, CDR2 FYNNEI. V shed 2 bases and J shed 9 bases, with 8 bases lying between them. The CDR3 here is CASSEWGGPQHF. In nucleotides, the CDR3 is TGTGCCAGCAGTGAATGGGGAGGGCCCCAGCATTTT.

V usage is TRBV7-8 and J usage is TRBJ1-4; D ambiguous. The CDR3 sequence is 15 residues long. Deletions cut 6 bases from V and 0 bases from J, with 11 bases between. In germline, CDR1 is SGHVS, CDR2 FQNEAQ. For the CDR3, the DNA is TGTGCCAGCAGGTTGGGCGGTGCAACTAATGAAAAACTGTTTTTT. It specifies CASRLGGATNEKLFF. Drawing the rest from reference TRBV7-8 and TRBJ1-4, the complete variable domain is GAGVSQSPRYKVAKRGQDVALRCDPISGHVSLFWYQQALGQGPEFLTYFQNEAQLDKSGLPSDRFFAERPEGSVSTLKIQRTQQEDSAVYLCASRLGGATNEKLFFGSGTQLSVL.

V gene TRBV2 combines with J gene TRBJ1-2, with TRBD1 matching over 7 bases. This CDR3 contains 13 residues. With 6 bases clipped from V and 2 bases from J, the junction kept 3 bases outside the gene matches. The germline V gene has CDR1 SNHLY and CDR2 FYNNEI. The CDR3 here is CASSRDSNYGYTF. The CDR3 nucleotides read TGTGCCAGCAGCCGGGACAGCAACTATGGCTACACCTTC. The whole variable domain, filled in from reference TRBV2 and TRBJ1-2, reads EPEVTQTPSHQVTQMGQEVILRCVPISNHLYFYWYRQILGQKVEFLVSFYNNEISEKSEIFDDQFSVERPDGSNFTLKIRSTKLEDSAMYFCASSRDSNYGYTFGSGTRLTVV.

This CDR3 reads CASSPQPSGGTDTQYF. CDR3 in DNA: TGCGCCAGCAGCCCCCAGCCCAGCGGGGGGACAGATACGCAGTATTTT. This chain uses TRBV5-1 with TRBJ2-3, with 9 bases lining up with TRBD2. The germline gives CDR1 SGHRS, CDR2 YFSETQ. The CDR3 extends over 16 amino acids. V lost 4 bases and J lost 3; bases outside the gene matches: 9. Looking up the rest from reference TRBV5-1 and TRBJ2-3 gives the full variable domain: KAGVTQTPRYLIKTRGQQVTLSCSPISGHRSVSWYQQTPGQGLQFLFEYFSETQRNKGNFPGRFSGRQFSNSRSEMNVSTLELGDSALYLCASSPQPSGGTDTQYFGPGTRLTVL.

There are a few counts of this clone. This chain uses TRBV7-2 with TRBJ1-1; TRBD1 agrees at 7 bases. This CDR3 is 14 amino acids long. Germline trimming cut 5 bases from V and 11 bases from J; bases unmatched to any gene: 14. Germline V gene data show CDR1 as SGHTA and CDR2 as FQGNSA. As DNA, the CDR3 is TGTGCCAGCAGCGGGGGGACAGTGCCCCCCTCCGCTTTCTTT. Residues: CASSGGTVPPSAFF.

V is TRBV28 and J is TRBJ2-3; 9 bases align to TRBD2. The V and J ends lost 4 bases and 6 bases, in that order; junction bases with no gene match: 5. This CDR3 is 14 amino acids long. Looked up from germline, CDR1 is MDHEN and CDR2 is SYDVKM. DNA for the CDR3: TGTGCCAGCAGTTCACCTGGACTAGCGGATACGCAGTATTTT. Translating it yields CASSSPGLADTQYF.

The chain recombines TRBV29-1 with TRBJ2-1, with a tentative D call TRBD1 (6 bases). The CDR3 is made up of 13 amino acids. V was pared by 3 bases and J by 0 bases, with 6 bases between. Germline CDR1 SQVTM, CDR2 ANQGSEA. The CDR3 nucleotides are TGCAGCGTTGACAGGGGCTCCTACAATGAGCAGTTCTTC. As protein: CSVDRGSYNEQFF.

This clone was observed once. The chain joins TRBV7-9 to TRBJ2-7; D gene ambiguous. Trimming took off 0 bases at V and 3 bases at J, with 12 bases between the two ends. The CDR3 has 15 residues. CDR1 and CDR2 (germline): SEHNR, FQNEAQ (reference sequence). CDR3 protein: CASSLASSGFYEQYF. The DNA of the CDR3 is TGTGCCAGCAGCTTAGCTAGTTCAGGATTCTACGAGCAGTACTTC.

This clone has more than one count but fewer than ten. J is TRBJ1-6 and V is TRBV9, with 8 bases fitting TRBD1. This CDR3 comprises 15 residues. With V trimmed by 3 bases and J by 10 bases, 9 bases remained unmatched. Germline CDR1 SGDLS, CDR2 YYNGEE. CDR3 protein: CASSGAGGAVSPLHF. In nucleotides, the CDR3 is TGTGCCAGCAGCGGGGCAGGGGGCGCGGTATCACCCCTCCACTTT.

This rearrangement joins TRBV18 to TRBJ2-7; no clear D. The CDR3 contains 14 residues. Looked up from germline, CDR1 is KGHSH and CDR2 is LQKENI. The V end lost 3 bases, the J end lost 2 bases, and 11 bases lay between the germline ends. The CDR3 sequence: CASSPAITAYEQYF. CDR3 in DNA: TGTGCCAGCTCACCCGCGATTACAGCCTACGAGCAGTACTTC.

This clone was detected a few times. V usage is TRBV27 and J usage is TRBJ2-7; a possible D gene is TRBD2 (6 bases). Trimming removed 0 bases at V and 10 bases at J, with 13 bases between. Germline values: CDR1 MNHEY, CDR2 SMNVEV (reference sequence). The CDR3 has 13 residues. CDR3 in DNA: TGTGCCAGCAGTTTATCGAGGGCTGCGGGACAGTACTTC. Its protein product is CASSLSRAAGQYF.

In nucleotides, the CDR3 is TGTGCCAGCAAACGACTAGCGCCTCTGGAGCAGTACTTC. This gives the protein CASKRLAPLEQYF. The chain recombines TRBV6-1 with TRBJ2-7, with 8 bases that match TRBD2. Germline V gene sequence: CDR1 MNHNS, CDR2 SASEGT. The V and J ends lost 7 bases and 7 bases, in that order; junction bases with no gene match: 9. There are 13 residues in the CDR3.

J is TRBJ2-7 and V is TRBV4-3, with 10 bases identical to TRBD1. V trimming: 1 base; J trimming: 0 bases; junction bases outside the gene matches: 12. Germline V CDR1 and CDR2: LGHNA, YSLEER. The CDR3 is 19 residues long. CDR3 loop: CASSQGTGRGTGVSYEQYF. The CDR3 DNA follows: TGCGCCAGCAGCCAAGGAACCGGTCGGGGGACAGGGGTCTCCTACGAGCAGTACTTC.